This entry lists 26 T cell receptor beta chains sequenced from one sample in a study of Ad26.COV2.S vaccination and SARS-CoV-2 variants. The table came from immunoSEQ multiplex PCR; TCRdb's copy has only in-frame clones and leaves some out. Of 440,000 or so clones in the sample, about nine tenths were seen once. The treatment here: some 19 received Ad26.COV2.S at low or high dose, single or two shots; about 5 received placebo; per-sample allocation not given. Specimen acquisition occurred on day 63 following the initial vaccine or placebo injection. The specimen comprised peripheral blood, sampled in a trial of Ad26.COV2.S vaccine versus placebo. All receptors come from a person aged 18-60 years who received the Ad26.COV2.S COVID-19 vaccine or a placebo.

In its sample, this clone was seen once. This chain uses TRBV5-1 with TRBJ2-7; D is possibly TRBD1 or TRBD2 (5 bases each). CDR1 and CDR2 (germline): SGHRS, YFSETQ. The CDR3 covers 15 residues. Trimming left V 2 bases short and J 0 bases short, with 12 bases between. The CDR3 sequence: CASSFLGTSSYEQYF. CDR3 sequence (DNA): TGCGCCAGCAGCTTCTTGGGGACCAGCTCCTACGAGCAGTACTTC.

Points on this clone: One end of the junction varies from germline; a read error may be responsible. The CDR3 reads CASSLDGGHEQFF. DNA of the CDR3: TGTGCTAGCAGCTTAGATGGGGGACATGAGCAGTTCTTC. V gene TRBV7-7 combines with J gene TRBJ2-1; D assignment may be TRBD1 or TRBD2 (5 bases each). The CDR3 is 13 residues long. Germline loops: CDR1 SSHAT, CDR2 FNYEAQ (reference sequence).

The chain is built from TRBV18 and TRBJ1-1; 7 bases match TRBD1. V shed 6 bases, J shed 1 base, and the junction held 8 bases outside the gene matches. The germline V gene has CDR1 KGHSH and CDR2 LQKENI. CDR3 length: 15 residues. CDR3 protein: CASSPPGTANTEAFF. In DNA, the CDR3 is TGTGCCAGCTCCCCCCCGGGGACAGCGAACACTGAAGCTTTCTTT.

The chain employs TRBV19 and TRBJ2-2; 10 nucleotides match TRBD1. The CDR3 sequence is 17 residues long. The germline CDR1 and CDR2 sequences are LNHDA and SQIVND (reference sequence). V was pared by 6 bases and J by 2 bases, with 9 bases of the junction left unmatched. CDR3 in amino acids: CASSIPGQGINTGELFF. The CDR3 DNA follows: TGTGCCAGTAGCATACCGGGACAGGGGATCAACACCGGGGAGCTGTTTTTT.

The chain links TRBV7-2 to TRBJ2-7; D possibly corresponds to TRBD2 (7 bases). Trimming stripped 1 base from V and 2 bases from J, with 12 bases between. The CDR3 runs to 15 residues. Germline lookup yields CDR1 SGHTA and CDR2 FQGNSA. The CDR3 loop reads CASSLGGGLTYEQYF. In nucleotides, the CDR3 is TGTGCCAGCAGCTTAGGGGGGGGGCTCACCTACGAGCAGTACTTC.

V usage is TRBV19 and J usage is TRBJ2-1, with D possibly TRBD2 on 5 matching bases. CDR1 and CDR2 from the germline V gene are LNHDA and SQIVND (reference sequence). This CDR3 region has 12 residues. V was trimmed by 3 bases and J by 10 bases, leaving 10 bases between them. CDR3 loop: CASSMGAWEQFF. For the CDR3, the DNA is TGTGCCAGTAGTATGGGAGCATGGGAGCAGTTCTTC. The entire variable domain, with the rest obtained from reference TRBV19 and TRBJ2-1, is as follows: DGGITQSPKYLFRKEGQNVTLSCEQNLNHDAMYWYRQDPGQGLRLIYYSQIVNDFQKGDIAEGYSVSREKKESFPLTVTSAQKNPTAFYLCASSMGAWEQFFGPGTRLTVL.

This chain uses TRBV4-3 with TRBJ2-3; 9 bases match TRBD2. Germline assignment: CDR1 LGHNA and CDR2 YSLEER. This CDR3 has 16 residues. V lost 0 bases to trimming and J lost 9 bases; unmatched junction nucleotides: 10. This chain's CDR3 is CASSQDEIAGAGTQYF. The CDR3 bases are TGCGCCAGCAGCCAAGATGAAATAGCGGGGGCGGGAACGCAGTATTTT.

Notes on this clone: The junction departs from the called germline gene at one end, perhaps through a read error. The chain combines TRBV7-7 with TRBJ2-3; D assignment may be TRBD1 or TRBD2 (5 bases each). From germline, CDR1 is SSHAT and CDR2 FNYEAQ (reference sequence). This CDR3 is built from 16 residues. CDR3 coding DNA: TGTGCTAGCAGCCCCAACCCCGGGGCAGTCACAGATACGCAGTATTTT. Its translation is CASSPNPGAVTDTQYF. The full variable domain, its missing parts supplied by reference TRBV7-7 and TRBJ2-3, is GAGVSQSPRYKVTKRGQDVTLRCDPISSHATLYWYQQALGQGPEFLTYFNYEAQPDKSGLPSDRFSAERPEGSISTLTIQRTEQRDSAMYRCASSPNPGAVTDTQYFGPGTRLTVL.

This sequence joins TRBV4-2 and TRBJ1-1, with a weak D call TRBD1 (6 bases). Germline values: CDR1 LGHNA, CDR2 YNFKEQ. CDR3 size: 15 residues. Trimming shortened V by 4 bases and J by 4 bases, and 16 bases separated the two germline ends. The CDR3 protein is CASSLGGGPSTEAFF. The DNA for the CDR3 is TGTGCCAGCAGCCTGGGCGGGGGGCCCAGCACTGAAGCTTTCTTT.

The chain uses TRBV7-9 and TRBJ2-7; D not resolved. The V gene's germline CDR1 is SEHNR and CDR2 FQNEAQ (reference sequence). V shed 2 bases and J shed 2 bases, with 7 bases lying between them. This CDR3 region has 13 residues. The CDR3 region is CASSLIHAYEQYF. CDR3 DNA: TGTGCCAGCAGCTTAATCCACGCCTACGAGCAGTACTTC.

V usage is TRBV28 and J usage is TRBJ1-5; 7 nucleotides line up with TRBD1. V lost 5 bases, J lost 4 bases, and 11 bases stayed unmatched. CDR1 is MDHEN, CDR2 SYDVKM, per germline. The CDR3 loop spans 16 amino acids. CDR3: CASSRGGQRINQPQHF. In DNA form, the CDR3 reads TGTGCCAGCAGTCGAGGGGGACAGCGGATAAATCAGCCCCAGCATTTT.

Only a few counts were recorded for this clone. The rearrangement joins TRBV14 to TRBJ2-1; D might be TRBD2 (5 bases). Germline V gene sequence: CDR1 SGHDN, CDR2 FVKESK. Trimming pared 1 base from V and 8 bases from J, leaving 12 bases between. The CDR3 extends over 14 amino acids. CDR3 in amino acids: CASSQVSSIDEQFF. The CDR3 DNA follows: TGTGCCAGCAGCCAAGTTTCTAGCATCGATGAGCAGTTCTTC.

This sequence joins TRBV6-6 and TRBJ2-7; tentative D call: TRBD1 (6 bases). CDR1 and CDR2 from the germline V gene are MNHNY and SVGAGI (reference sequence). The CDR3 is 14 residues long. Trimming took 2 bases from V and 4 from J, leaving 12 bases between them. CDR3 sequence: CASSYVTGAYEQYF. CDR3 DNA sequence: TGTGCCAGCAGTTACGTGACAGGAGCTTACGAGCAGTACTTC.

This chain links TRBV5-1 with TRBJ2-7, with 9 nucleotides matching TRBD1. Germline CDR1 SGHRS, CDR2 YFSETQ. Trimming cost V 3 bases and J 7 bases; bases outside gene matches: 14. The CDR3 length is 16 residues. The CDR3 DNA is TGCGCCAGCAGCTATTATACGGGACAGGGCATTGGGGAGCAGTACTTC. Protein sequence: CASSYYTGQGIGEQYF.

This rearrangement joins TRBV5-4 to TRBJ1-2; perhaps TRBD1 as D (5 bases). Germline CDR1 is SGHNT and CDR2 is YYREEE (reference sequence). The CDR3 contains 14 residues. V was trimmed by 0 bases and J by 5 bases, leaving 11 bases between them. The CDR3 DNA reads TGTGCCAGCAGCTTGGGGGGCAACGGGTATGGCTACACCTTC. Protein: CASSLGGNGYGYTF. Full variable domain (rest looked up from reference TRBV5-4 and TRBJ1-2): ETGVTQSPTHLIKTRGQQVTLRCSSQSGHNTVSWYQQALGQGPQFIFQYYREEENGRGNFPPRFSGLQFPNYSSELNVNALELDDSALYLCASSLGGNGYGYTFGSGTRLTVV.

In nucleotides, the CDR3 is TGTGCCAGCAGCTACCTCGGACAGTACAATGAGCAGTTCTTC. This gives the protein CASSYLGQYNEQFF. The chain carries TRBV6-5 and TRBJ2-1; D possibly corresponds to TRBD1 (6 bases). Looked up from germline, CDR1 is MNHEY and CDR2 is SVGAGI. The CDR3 is made up of 14 amino acids. V was trimmed by 6 bases and J by 4 bases, leaving 13 bases between them.

This clone was seen once. This chain links TRBV28 with TRBJ1-5, with D unresolved. The CDR3 length is 16 residues. V dropped 6 bases and J dropped 6 bases, with 21 bases sitting between them. Germline V CDR1 and CDR2: MDHEN, SYDVKM. Written as DNA, the CDR3 is TGTGCCAGCAGGCCGACATTGGGTTATATTGGTCAGCCCCAGCATTTT. Translating it yields CASRPTLGYIGQPQHF.

The CDR3 region is CASSIRPGQGNQPQHF. The CDR3 nucleotides read TGTGCCAGTAGTATAAGGCCGGGACAGGGGAATCAGCCCCAGCATTTT. The J gene is TRBJ1-5, the V gene TRBV19; 10 bases are shared with TRBD1. The junction had 5 bases not matched to a gene; V was cut back by 2 bases and J by 4 bases. The CDR3 spans 16 residues. From germline, CDR1 is LNHDA and CDR2 SQIVND (reference sequence). Together with reference TRBV19 and TRBJ1-5, the CDR3 gives the full variable domain: DGGITQSPKYLFRKEGQNVTLSCEQNLNHDAMYWYRQDPGQGLRLIYYSQIVNDFQKGDIAEGYSVSREKKESFPLTVTSAQKNPTAFYLCASSIRPGQGNQPQHFGDGTRLSIL.

The chain joins TRBV14 to TRBJ2-2; D unresolved. Trimming took 2 bases from V and 9 from J, leaving 13 bases between them. Germline CDR1 SGHDN, CDR2 FVKESK. CDR3 length equals 14 residues. The CDR3 bases are TGTGCCAGCAGCCAAAGTGTGGTATCAAGGGAGCTGTTTTTT. Protein product: CASSQSVVSRELFF.

This clone was detected once. The chain recombines TRBV12-3 or TRBV12-4 with TRBJ2-3, with D possibly TRBD2 on 7 matching bases. Trimming shortened V by 11 bases and J by 6 bases, and 12 bases separated the two germline ends. This CDR3 region has 11 residues. The CDR3 DNA reads as TGTGCCGCAAAGGGGGGGGATACGCAGTATTTT. Its protein is CAAKGGDTQYF.

The chain links TRBV15 to TRBJ1-1; D remains unclear. This CDR3 region has 17 residues. V gave up 0 bases and J gave up 5 bases, with 19 bases separating them. CDR1 LNHNV and CDR2 YYDKDF come from the germline V gene (reference sequence). The chain's CDR3 is CATSRDYLLGGGTEAFF. CDR3 bases: TGTGCCACCAGCAGAGATTATTTATTGGGAGGTGGGACTGAAGCTTTCTTT.

V and J are TRBV7-9 and TRBJ2-7; D unresolved. This CDR3 has 12 amino acids. The germline V and J ends were trimmed by 4 bases and 2 bases, with 6 bases remaining between them. Germline V gives CDR1 SEHNR, CDR2 FQNEAQ (reference sequence). CDR3 residues: CASSSSPYEQYF. The CDR3 DNA sequence: TGTGCCAGCAGCTCTTCCCCCTACGAGCAGTACTTC.

The J gene is TRBJ2-1, the V gene TRBV6-5; TRBD2 might be the D (5 bases). This CDR3 has 13 amino acids. From germline, CDR1 is MNHEY and CDR2 SVGAGI. V was clipped by 6 bases and J by 3 bases, with 9 bases between them. The CDR3 DNA is TGTGCCAGCAGGGCGGACTTCTACAATGAGCAGTTCTTC. The encoded protein is CASRADFYNEQFF.

This sequence joins TRBV27 and TRBJ2-7; D is unresolved. CDR3 length equals 13 residues. CDR1 is MNHEY and CDR2 is SMNVEV in the germline V gene (reference sequence). The ends were cut back, 6 bases at V and 4 bases at J, with 13 bases in the middle. CDR3 loop: CASRDSLGYEQYF. The CDR3 nucleotides are TGTGCCAGCAGGGATTCTTTAGGGTACGAGCAGTACTTC.

The CDR3 loop is CASSFRDGREQYF. DNA of the CDR3: TGTGCCAGCAGTTTCCGGGACGGACGGGAACAGTACTTC. This chain links TRBV27 with TRBJ2-7, with D tentatively TRBD1 or TRBD2 (5 bases each). Trimming took off 3 bases at V and 10 bases at J, with 16 bases between the two ends. In germline, CDR1 is MNHEY, CDR2 SMNVEV (reference sequence). The CDR3 extends over 13 amino acids.

The chain recombines TRBV28 with TRBJ1-4; D unclear. The CDR3 extends over 13 amino acids. The V end was cut by 1 base, the J end by 7 bases, with 7 bases between. Per the germline V gene, CDR1 is MDHEN and CDR2 is SYDVKM. In nucleotides, the CDR3 is TGTGCCAGCAGTTTATATGAGAGTGAAAAACTGTTTTTT. This sequence encodes CASSLYESEKLFF.